This T cell receptor beta chain appears in the sequencing data of a study of radiation and T cells in renal cell carcinoma (dated by TCRdb to about 2020). A note on the overall study: A total of approximately 53 samples underwent TCR beta sequencing, made up of some 26 tumors and about 27 peripheral blood samples. The final blood draw was performed at 4 weeks after radiation, at the same time as nephrectomy. A total of 3.5 million to 4.5 million unique CDR3 nucleotide sequences, encoding 2.5 million to 3 million unique CDR3 amino acid sequences, were found across all 50 or so samples.

The sample's time point label, in plain terms: blood 4 weeks post-SBRT, at nephrectomy. In light of the paper, this sample's treatment or condition label describes: 15 Gy SBRT to primary tumor, nephrectomy 4 weeks later. Samples were obtained from a clinical trial, in which 15 Gy stereotactic body radiation therapy was delivered to primary renal cell carcinomas and nephrectomy was performed 4 weeks later. To follow tumor-enriched clonotypes, peripheral blood was collected serially from radiation-treated patients at baseline and again at 2 weeks and 4 weeks after SBRT. Every patient's renal cell carcinoma showed clear cell pathology. Genomic DNA for TCR sequencing was prepared using the QIAamp DNA Blood Mini Kit (Qiagen). The analyses included just those samples that passed every quality control check. About this clone: Its antigen is still unknown. Per-nucleotide qualities are absent, and no much larger clonotype sits a single base away.

TCR beta libraries were generated from genomic DNA with the immunoSEQ kit, following the manufacturer's recommendations. To prepare libraries, a first multiplex PCR with proprietary primers was run, followed by a second PCR that added unique barcodes, and a bead cleanup was done after each round. Each sample batch included a kit-provided positive control reaction and a negative control reaction. The final libraries were assessed on an Agilent 4200 TapeStation D1000 ScreenTape, pooled by volume, and quantified by qPCR. Sequencing ran on an Illumina NextSeq500 with a MidOutput 150-cycle cartridge, using 156 Read1 and 15 Index1 cycles with kit custom primers. The pooled library was loaded at roughly 0.94 pM with a roughly 20% PhiX control spike-in. As for how the authors treated the data: Vendor-processed data were analyzed in R, with a clonotype defined as all T cells sharing the same CDR3 nucleotide sequence. For clone abundance analyses, frequencies were normalized to the 10,000 most abundant clones per sample. Public T cell clones, averaging fewer than five per sample, were removed before analysis. Tumor-enriched clonotypes and baseline blood-enriched clonotypes were defined as those with an abundance difference of at least 32-fold between compartments. A beta-binomial differential abundance model was used to identify clonotypes that were expanded or contracted between blood time points. Similarity between tumor and blood repertoires was quantified using the Baroni-Urbani and Buser coefficient, and groups were compared with two-tailed Wilcoxon tests in R. TCRdb carries this immuneACCESS record with in-frame sequences only. Its versions omit some clonotypes, under half of them owing to an unresolved V gene in the studies checked, with the rest unexplained. That table furnishes V, J and clone size, whereas the DNA furnished D and trimming. The sample contains about 76,000 clones, roughly nine tenths of them found a single time. Over 5.5% of the sample is taken by the ten largest.

Based on the germline V gene, the CDR1 and CDR2 sequences are SGHRS and YFSETQ. The CDR3 runs 20 residues from the cysteine to the phenylalanine. Just the 60-base CDR3 DNA is kept, in frame starting at base 1. Trimmed from V: 4 bases; trimmed from J: 2 bases; junction bases lacking a gene match: 23. The paper as a whole reports these results and caveats: Because no pretreatment tumor biopsies were available, whether clonotypes were present in the tumor at baseline could not be determined. An increase in top tumor clonotypes in blood was observed from baseline to 2 weeks post-radiation, followed by contraction by 4 weeks, which was taken to suggest transient expansion of tumor-resident clones. Changes in the blood repertoire were not tracked past 4 weeks after treatment. The single-armed trial design could not address effects of radiation dose or scheduling on the TCR repertoire.

The clonotype originates from a woman in her 70s with renal cell carcinoma. The chain employs TRBV5-1 and TRBJ1-1; TRBD1 lines up with 7 middle nucleotides. The source was blood, collected from a patient whose treatment included radiotherapy and nephrectomy. The DNA is TGCGCCAGCAGCCTCGCCAGGCGATCCGGGACAGCTCAGAGCAACACTGAAGCTTTCTTT. Protein translation: CASSLARRSGTAQSNTEAFF.